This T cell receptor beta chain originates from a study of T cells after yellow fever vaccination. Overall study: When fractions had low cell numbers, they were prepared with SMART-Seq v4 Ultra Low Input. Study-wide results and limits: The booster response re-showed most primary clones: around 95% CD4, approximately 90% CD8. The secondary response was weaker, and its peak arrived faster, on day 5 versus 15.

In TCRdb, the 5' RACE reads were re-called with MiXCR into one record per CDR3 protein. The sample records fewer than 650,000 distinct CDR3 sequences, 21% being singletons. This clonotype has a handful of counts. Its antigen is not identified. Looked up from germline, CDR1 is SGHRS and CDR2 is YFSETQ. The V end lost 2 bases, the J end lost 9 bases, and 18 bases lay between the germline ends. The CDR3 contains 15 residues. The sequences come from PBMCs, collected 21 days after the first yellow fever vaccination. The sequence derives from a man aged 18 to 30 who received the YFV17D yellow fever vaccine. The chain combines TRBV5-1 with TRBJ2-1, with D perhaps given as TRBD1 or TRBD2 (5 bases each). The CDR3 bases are TGCGCCAGCAGCTTTTCCGGGACGGTCCTCGGTGAGCAGTTCTTC. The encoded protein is CASSFSGTVLGEQFF.